This T cell receptor beta chain was identified during a study of T cell repertoires in cytomegalovirus infection. Study information: Public TCR beta signatures provided an indication of both CMV infection and a matching HLA type. The study's findings and limits: Identification of carriers of CMV plus the relevant HLA was performed using cumulative public TCR beta family frequency. In two of eight donors, the top clonotype was HLA-C-restricted CMV-specific.

For this clonotype: As yet, its antigen is unknown.

TCRdb processed the reads anew with MiXCR; each CDR3 protein has one entry. This sample has about 500,000 distinct CDR3 sequences, with 30% to 40% found just once. Germline assignment: CDR1 SGHNT and CDR2 YENEEA. Trimming pared 3 bases from V and 0 bases from J, leaving 11 bases between. The CDR3 consists of 15 residues. This receptor was identified in a human donor in good health (CMV status not recorded). Some clones in this sample may be carry-over from other donors' samples. The sequenced sample was cultured PBMCs, obtained from culture after CMV antigen stimulation. The chain carries TRBV11-3 and TRBJ1-1, with a possible D match to TRBD1 (6 bases). This chain's CDR3 is CASSLRKGVNTEAFF. CDR3 DNA sequence: TGTGCCAGCAGCTTGAGAAAGGGGGTGAACACTGAAGCTTTCTTT.